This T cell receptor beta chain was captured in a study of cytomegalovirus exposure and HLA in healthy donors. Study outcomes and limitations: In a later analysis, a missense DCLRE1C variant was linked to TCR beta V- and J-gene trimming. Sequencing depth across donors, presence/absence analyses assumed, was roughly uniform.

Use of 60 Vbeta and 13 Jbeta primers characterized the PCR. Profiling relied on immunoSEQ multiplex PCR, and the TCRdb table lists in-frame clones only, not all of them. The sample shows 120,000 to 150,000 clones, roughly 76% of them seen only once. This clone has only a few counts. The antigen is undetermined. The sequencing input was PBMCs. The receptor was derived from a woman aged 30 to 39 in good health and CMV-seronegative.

The CDR3 here is CASSSESRGKLFF. As DNA, the CDR3 is TGCGCCAGCAGCTCGGAGAGCCGTGGGAAACTGTTTTTT. The chain employs TRBV5-1 and TRBJ1-4; D not resolved. Trimming left V 3 bases short and J 11 bases short, with 14 bases between. Germline V lookup: CDR1 SGHRS, CDR2 YFSETQ. The CDR3 has 13 amino acids.